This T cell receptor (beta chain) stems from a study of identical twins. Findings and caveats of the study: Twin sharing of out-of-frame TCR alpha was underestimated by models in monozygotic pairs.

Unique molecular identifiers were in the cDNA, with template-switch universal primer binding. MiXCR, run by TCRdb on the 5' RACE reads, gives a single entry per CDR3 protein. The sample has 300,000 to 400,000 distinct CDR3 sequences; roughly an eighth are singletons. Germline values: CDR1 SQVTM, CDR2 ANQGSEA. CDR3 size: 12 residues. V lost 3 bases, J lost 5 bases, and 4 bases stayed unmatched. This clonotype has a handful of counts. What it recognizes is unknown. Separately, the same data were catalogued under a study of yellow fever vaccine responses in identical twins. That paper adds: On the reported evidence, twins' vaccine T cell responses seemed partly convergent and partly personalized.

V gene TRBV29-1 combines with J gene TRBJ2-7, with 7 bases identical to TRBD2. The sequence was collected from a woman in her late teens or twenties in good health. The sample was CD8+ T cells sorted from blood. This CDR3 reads CSVDGRGNEQYF. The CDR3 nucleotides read TGCAGCGTTGATGGGAGGGGCAACGAGCAGTACTTC.